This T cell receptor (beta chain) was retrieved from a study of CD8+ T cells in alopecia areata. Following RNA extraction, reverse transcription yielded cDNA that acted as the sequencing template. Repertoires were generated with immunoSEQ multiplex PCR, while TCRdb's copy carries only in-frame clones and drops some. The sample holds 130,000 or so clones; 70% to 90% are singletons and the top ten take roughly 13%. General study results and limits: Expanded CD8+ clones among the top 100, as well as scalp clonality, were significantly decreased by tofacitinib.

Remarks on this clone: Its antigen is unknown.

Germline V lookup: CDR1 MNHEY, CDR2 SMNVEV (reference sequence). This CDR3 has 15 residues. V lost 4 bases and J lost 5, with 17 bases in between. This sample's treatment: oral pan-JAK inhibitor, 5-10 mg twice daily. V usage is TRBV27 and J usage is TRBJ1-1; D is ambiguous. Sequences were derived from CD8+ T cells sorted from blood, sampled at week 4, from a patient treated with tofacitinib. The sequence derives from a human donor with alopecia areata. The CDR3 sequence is CASSSGFGLGTEAFF. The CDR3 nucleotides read TGTGCCAGCAGTTCCGGGTTTGGCCTGGGGACTGAAGCTTTCTTT.